The rows below give T cell receptor beta chains drawn from one sample of a study of monozygotic twins with cystic fibrosis. Assay used: immunoSEQ multiplex PCR; TCRdb lists only in-frame clones, some missing. Found here are some 31,000 clones, 70% to 90% of them singletons; the top ten hold 0.7% to 0.9%. The sample comprised blood. The source of these receptors is a girl aged 2 to 9 with cystic fibrosis. The CDR3 runs from the conserved cysteine through the conserved F or W. D genes are given only for firm matches. A clone size is listed for some rows: how often the clone was seen (once, few, many), or a class if it is expanded.

j_gene | v_gene | d_gene | abundance | CDR3aa | CDR3nt
TRBJ1-5 | TRBV19 | . | . | CASSIRQLRHQPQHF | TGTGCCAGTAGTATACGCCAGCTAAGGCATCAGCCCCAGCATTTT
TRBJ2-7 | TRBV7-2 | TRBD2 | . | CASSLVAGSSYEQYF | TGTGCCAGCAGCTTAGTAGCGGGAAGCTCCTACGAGCAGTACTTC
TRBJ2-7 | TRBV4-1 | TRBD1 | . | CASSQERGTAYEQYF | TGCGCCAGCAGCCAAGAACGAGGGACAGCCTACGAGCAGTACTTC
TRBJ2-7 | TRBV4-1 | . | once | CASSQVLRQGPLLPYEQYF | TGCGCCAGCAGCCAAGTTCTTCGCCAGGGACCCCTCCTTCCTTACGAGCAGTACTTC
TRBJ1-5 | TRBV4-1 | TRBD1 | . | CASSQNDRVYQPQHF | TGCGCCAGCAGCCAAAACGACAGGGTTTATCAGCCCCAGCATTTT
TRBJ2-7 | TRBV27 | . | . | CASSSQGFHEQYF | TGTGCCAGCAGTTCACAGGGATTCCACGAGCAGTACTTC
TRBJ1-5 | TRBV5-1 | . | . | CASSFGGQGGNQPQHF | TGCGCCAGCAGCTTTGGGGGGCAGGGAGGCAATCAGCCCCAGCATTTT
TRBJ2-1 | TRBV9 | . | . | CASSVASPPTRGNEQFF | TGTGCCAGCAGCGTAGCCTCGCCCCCCACCCGGGGGAATGAGCAGTTCTTC
TRBJ2-5 | TRBV7-9 | . | . | CASSGSAETQYF | TGTGCCAGCAGCGGGAGTGCTGAGACCCAGTACTTC
TRBJ2-1 | TRBV7-9 | TRBD2 | few | CASSSVNGGRAYNEQFF | TGTGCCAGCAGCTCAGTTAACGGCGGGAGGGCCTACAATGAGCAGTTCTTC
TRBJ2-1 | TRBV29-1 | . | . | CSVGTGDSYNEQFF | TGCAGCGTTGGGACGGGCGACTCCTACAATGAGCAGTTCTTC
TRBJ1-2 | TRBV5-5 | . | . | CASSLVAELNYGYTF | TGTGCCAGCAGCTTGGTGGCAGAACTAAACTATGGCTACACCTTC
TRBJ2-7 | TRBV9 | TRBD2 | once | CASSETSGSLEQYF | TGTGCCAGCAGCGAGACTAGCGGGAGTTTAGAGCAGTACTTC
TRBJ2-1 | TRBV4-1 | . | . | CASSQDISNEQFF | TGCGCCAGCAGCCAAGATATCTCCAATGAGCAGTTCTTC
TRBJ2-3 | TRBV15 | TRBD2 | . | CATSRSLGSGPDTQYF | TGTGCCACCAGCAGGTCCTTGGGTAGCGGGCCAGATACGCAGTATTTT
TRBJ2-2 | TRBV29-1 | . | . | CSVERGKKGLFF | TGCAGCGTCGAAAGGGGGAAGAAGGGGCTGTTTTTT
TRBJ1-2 | TRBV6-6 | . | few | CASRPAVNYGYTF | TGTGCCAGCAGGCCCGCGGTTAACTATGGCTACACCTTC
TRBJ2-7 | TRBV7-9 | TRBD2 | . | CASSSQGLAGSREQYF | TGTGCCAGCAGCTCTCAGGGACTAGCGGGAAGTCGCGAGCAGTACTTC
TRBJ2-1 | TRBV5-4 | . | once | CASSLDLADYNEQFF | TGTGCCAGCAGCTTGGACCTAGCAGACTACAATGAGCAGTTCTTC
TRBJ1-2 | TRBV5-1 | . | . | CASSLGGFGYTF | TGCGCCAGCAGCTTGGGTGGGTTTGGCTACACCTTC
TRBJ1-1 | TRBV28 | TRBD1 | . | CASSSGQGITEAFF | TGTGCCAGCAGTTCCGGACAGGGGATCACTGAAGCTTTCTTT
TRBJ1-5 | TRBV5-6 | . | once | CASSLASNQPQHF | TGTGCCAGCAGCTTGGCTAGCAATCAGCCCCAGCATTTT
TRBJ1-4 | TRBV6-6 | . | . | CASSKEGIQKLFF | TGTGCCAGCAGTAAGGAGGGGATACAAAAACTGTTTTTT
TRBJ2-3 | TRBV20-1 | . | . | CSARDDTQYF | TGCAGTGCTAGGGACGATACGCAGTATTTT
TRBJ2-3 | TRBV5-6 | TRBD2 | . | CASSSWREVEDTQYF | TGTGCCAGCAGCTCCTGGCGGGAGGTTGAAGATACGCAGTATTTT
TRBJ1-1 | TRBV7-9 | . | . | CASSQKQANTEAFF | TGTGCCAGCAGCCAAAAACAGGCGAACACTGAAGCTTTCTTT
TRBJ2-1 | TRBV5-1 | . | . | CASSLNSNEQFF | TGCGCCAGCAGCTTAAACTCAAATGAGCAGTTCTTC
TRBJ1-1 | TRBV21-1 | . | once | CASSTTMTGRNTEAFF | TGTGCCAGCAGCACTACAATGACAGGGAGGAACACTGAAGCTTTCTTT
TRBJ2-1 | TRBV2 | TRBD2 | . | CASTEDGGRATEQFF | TGTGCCAGCACCGAAGATGGCGGGAGGGCCACTGAGCAGTTCTTC
TRBJ1-3 | TRBV7-8 | TRBD1 | . | CASSLVRQGPSGNTIYF | TGTGCCAGCAGCTTAGTGCGACAGGGACCCTCTGGAAACACCATATATTTT
TRBJ2-5 | TRBV5-1 | TRBD1 | . | CASSPQGVQETQYF | TGCGCCAGCAGCCCGCAGGGGGTCCAAGAGACCCAGTACTTC
TRBJ1-5 | TRBV6-5 | . | . | CASSISGGNQPQHF | TGTGCCAGTTCTATTTCCGGGGGCAATCAGCCCCAGCATTTT
TRBJ2-1 | TRBV7-3 | . | . | CASSFSGSSNEQFF | TGTGCCAGCAGCTTCTCCGGGAGTAGTAATGAGCAGTTCTTC
TRBJ1-2 | TRBV9 | . | . | CASSASNRADYGYTF | TGTGCCAGCAGCGCCAGTAACAGGGCCGACTATGGCTACACCTTC
TRBJ2-7 | TRBV30 | TRBD2 | . | CAWKPGLESNEQYF | TGTGCCTGGAAGCCGGGACTAGAATCTAACGAGCAGTACTTC
TRBJ2-7 | TRBV2 | . | . | CASRGNYPSSYEQYF | TGTGCCAGCAGGGGGAATTACCCGAGCTCCTACGAGCAGTACTTC
TRBJ1-2 | TRBV6-1 | TRBD1 | . | CASSEATNQGGGYTF | TGTGCCAGCAGTGAAGCGACCAATCAAGGGGGCGGCTACACCTTC
TRBJ1-2 | TRBV6-5 | . | . | CASSNRVDLYGYTF | TGTGCCAGCAGTAACAGGGTAGACCTCTATGGCTACACCTTC
TRBJ1-1 | TRBV6-4 | . | . | CASSDLPNTEAFF | TGTGCCAGCAGTGACCTTCCGAACACTGAAGCTTTCTTT
TRBJ1-5 | TRBV7-2 | . | . | CASSLAGGGQPQHF | TGTGCCAGCAGCTTAGCCGGGGGTGGACAGCCCCAGCATTTT
TRBJ2-5 | TRBV7-2 | . | . | CASSPGHQETQYF | TGTGCCAGCAGTCCGGGACATCAAGAGACCCAGTACTTC
TRBJ2-1 | TRBV27 | . | . | CASILYNEQFF | TGTGCCAGCATCCTCTACAATGAGCAGTTCTTC
TRBJ2-7 | TRBV15 | TRBD2 | . | CATSQRTSGRDEQYF | TGTGCCACCAGCCAACGGACTAGCGGGAGAGACGAGCAGTACTTC
TRBJ1-3 | TRBV10-3 | . | . | CAISERTGGSGNTIYF | TGTGCCATCAGTGAGCGGACCGGCGGATCTGGAAACACCATATATTTT
TRBJ1-1 | TRBV11-2 | . | . | CASSLGHTEAFF | TGTGCCAGCAGCTTAGGTCACACTGAAGCTTTCTTT
TRBJ2-7 | TRBV4-1 | . | once | CASSQARIAAYEQYF | TGCGCCAGCAGCCAAGCCAGGATCGCGGCCTACGAGCAGTACTTC
TRBJ1-2 | TRBV4-1 | . | . | CASSQAKGSYGYTF | TGCGCCAGCAGCCAAGCCAAGGGTAGCTATGGCTACACCTTC
TRBJ2-1 | TRBV6-4 | . | . | CASSDVAASGQNEQFF | TGTGCCAGCAGTGACGTAGCGGCCTCAGGACAGAATGAGCAGTTCTTC
TRBJ1-2 | TRBV6-5 | . | . | CASSWTENYGYTF | TGTGCCAGCAGTTGGACGGAGAACTATGGCTACACCTTC
TRBJ2-3 | TRBV7-6 | . | . | CASSSRGDTQYF | TGTGCCAGCAGCTCCAGGGGTGATACGCAGTATTTT
TRBJ2-1 | TRBV4-1 | TRBD2 | . | CASSQESGTSGYPSYNEQFF | TGCGCCAGCAGCCAAGAATCAGGGACTAGCGGGTATCCCTCCTACAATGAGCAGTTCTTC
TRBJ2-7 | TRBV7-9 | TRBD2 | . | CASSFTSGSSYEQYF | TGTGCCAGCAGCTTCACTAGCGGGAGCTCCTACGAGCAGTACTTC
TRBJ1-4 | TRBV6-1 | . | . | CASSEKGRGLEKLFF | TGTGCCAGCAGTGAAAAGGGTCGGGGGCTTGAAAAACTGTTTTTT
TRBJ1-1 | TRBV5-1 | TRBD1 | . | CASSLAQGGSTEAFF | TGCGCCAGCAGCTTGGCCCAGGGGGGGAGCACTGAAGCTTTCTTT
TRBJ1-5 | TRBV7-8 | TRBD1 | . | CASSEPGGWQPQHF | TGTGCCAGCAGCGAACCAGGGGGCTGGCAGCCCCAGCATTTT
TRBJ2-3 | TRBV4-1 | . | . | CASSPTPDTDTQYF | TGCGCCAGCAGCCCTACGCCAGACACAGATACGCAGTATTTT
TRBJ2-3 | TRBV7-2 | TRBD2 | . | CASSLAGAGVLDTQYF | TGTGCCAGCAGCTTAGCTGGGGCGGGAGTTTTAGATACGCAGTATTTT